Following are 13 T cell receptor beta chains from one sample sequenced in a study of control samples from healthy donors and cancer patients. This table comes from immunoSEQ multiplex PCR, and its TCRdb copy is limited to in-frame clones, with some not included. The profile covers some 130,000 clones, with over 85% appearing a single time and less than 4.5% taken by the ten largest. The material sequenced was blood. The receptors come from a man younger than 45 in good health.

This sequence joins TRBV6-1 and TRBJ1-5; the D is unclear. The ends were cut back, 7 bases at V and 4 bases at J, with 14 bases in the middle. Germline assignment: CDR1 MNHNS and CDR2 SASEGT. This CDR3 has 14 residues. The chain's CDR3 is CASNWSSGNQPQHF. In DNA, the CDR3 is TGTGCCAGCAATTGGAGCTCGGGGAATCAGCCCCAGCATTTT.

Concerning this clone: At one boundary the junction diverges from the germline segment, which might be a read error. Other DNA sequences from this sample encode an identical CDR3 as well. V and J are TRBV4-1 and TRBJ1-2; D is possibly TRBD1 (5 bases). Germline V lookup: CDR1 MGHRA, CDR2 YSYEKL. The CDR3 loop spans 16 amino acids. The CDR3 nucleotides read TGCGCTAGCAGCCAAGTCCCCGCGGCCAGGGAGTATGGCTACACCTTC. Its protein product is CASSQVPAAREYGYTF.

This clone is a singleton in its sample. V usage is TRBV19 and J usage is TRBJ1-5; D uncertain. The germline gives CDR1 LNHDA, CDR2 SQIVND (reference sequence). Trimming took 5 bases from V and 0 from J, leaving 14 bases between them. This CDR3 region has 16 residues. The DNA for the CDR3 is TGTGCCAGTAGTGTAAGTTCCCAGTATAGCAATCAGCCCCAGCATTTT. It codes for CASSVSSQYSNQPQHF.

V gene TRBV30 combines with J gene TRBJ1-1, with 7 bases lining up with TRBD1. The V gene's germline CDR1 is GTSNPN and CDR2 SVGIG (reference sequence). This CDR3 has 14 amino acids. V gave up 8 bases and J gave up 0 bases; unmatched junction bases: 9. The CDR3 protein is CARENRGMNTEAFF. Written as DNA, the CDR3 is TGTGCCCGGGAAAACAGGGGCATGAACACTGAAGCTTTCTTT.

The chain employs TRBV28 and TRBJ2-1; 15 bases line up with TRBD2. With V trimmed by 5 bases and J by 0 bases, 2 bases remained unmatched. The CDR3 is 17 residues long. CDR1 is MDHEN, CDR2 SYDVKM, per germline. The CDR3 protein is CASSGTSGGSSYNEQFF. Written as DNA, the CDR3 is TGTGCCAGCAGTGGGACTAGCGGGGGGAGCTCCTACAATGAGCAGTTCTTC. Full variable domain (missing parts from reference TRBV28 and TRBJ2-1): DVKVTQSSRYLVKRTGEKVFLECVQDMDHENMFWYRQDPGLGLRLIYFSYDVKMKEKGDIPEGYSVSREKKERFSLILESASTNQTSMYLCASSGTSGGSSYNEQFFGPGTRLTVL.

This chain uses TRBV19 with TRBJ1-2; D not resolved. The CDR3 contains 19 residues. CDR1 LNHDA and CDR2 SQIVND come from the germline V gene (reference sequence). V lost 6 bases to trimming and J lost 0 bases, with 26 bases between them. DNA for the CDR3: TGTGCCAGTAGCCGCTACATAGGACGTAACAACACCCCTAACTATGGCTACACCTTC. It encodes CASSRYIGRNNTPNYGYTF. Full variable domain (remainder filled in from reference TRBV19 and TRBJ1-2): DGGITQSPKYLFRKEGQNVTLSCEQNLNHDAMYWYRQDPGQGLRLIYYSQIVNDFQKGDIAEGYSVSREKKESFPLTVTSAQKNPTAFYLCASSRYIGRNNTPNYGYTFGSGTRLTVV.

Only one count was recorded for this clone. The rearrangement uses TRBV19 and TRBJ1-4; 9 bases are a match to TRBD1. There are 15 residues in the CDR3. With V trimmed by 7 bases and J by 7 bases, 10 bases remained unmatched. Germline CDR1 LNHDA, CDR2 SQIVND (reference sequence). CDR3 protein: CASMTTGGASEKLFF. The DNA of the CDR3 is TGTGCCAGTATGACTACAGGGGGCGCGAGTGAAAAACTGTTTTTT.

V usage is TRBV11-3 and J usage is TRBJ2-1, with D unclear. Germline V CDR1 and CDR2: SGHNT, YENEEA. The CDR3 runs to 16 residues. The V gene lost 1 base and the J gene lost 2 bases, with 12 bases spanning the gap. The CDR3 bases are TGTGCCAGCAGCTTAGGGGCGATGGGGACCTACAATGAGCAGTTCTTC. Its protein is CASSLGAMGTYNEQFF.

This chain joins TRBV7-9 and TRBJ2-1, with D possibly TRBD1 on 6 matching bases. The CDR3 runs 14 residues. Germline CDR1 and CDR2: SEHNR and FQNEAQ (reference sequence). The V end lost 3 bases, the J end lost 5 bases, and 11 bases lay between the germline ends. CDR3 nucleotide sequence: TGTGCCAGCAGCTTGACCGGGACACACAATGAGCAGTTCTTC. This codes for CASSLTGTHNEQFF.

The chain carries TRBV19 and TRBJ1-3; D not certain. Per germline, CDR1 LNHDA and CDR2 SQIVND (reference sequence). The CDR3 loop spans 14 amino acids. Between the trimmed V and J ends, which lost 3 bases and 3 bases, there was a span of 9 bases. The CDR3 protein is CASSISLDGNTIYF. CDR3 in DNA: TGTGCCAGTAGTATTTCCTTGGATGGAAACACCATATATTTT.

The CDR3 DNA is TGTGCCAGCAGTAAACAGCGTGGGAGACAAGAGACCCAGTACTTC. Protein sequence: CASSKQRGRQETQYF. The chain combines TRBV6-5 with TRBJ2-5; D is possibly TRBD2 (5 bases). CDR1 is MNHEY and CDR2 is SVGAGI in the germline V gene. The V end was cut by 5 bases, the J end by 2 bases, with 15 bases between. The CDR3 totals 15 residues.

The J gene is TRBJ1-1, the V gene TRBV5-5, with a tentative D call TRBD1 (6 bases). Trimming pared 4 bases from V and 5 bases from J, leaving 15 bases between. Germline CDR1 SGHKS, CDR2 YYEKEE (reference sequence). This CDR3 has 14 amino acids. CDR3 coding DNA: TGTGCCAGCAGCACTGGGGGCTCGGGGACTGAAGCTTTCTTT. Its translation: CASSTGGSGTEAFF.

The chain joins TRBV28 to TRBJ2-7; D may be TRBD1 or TRBD2 (5 bases each). Between the trimmed V and J ends, which lost 2 bases and 4 bases, there was a span of 12 bases. The CDR3 runs to 14 residues. Germline V lookup: CDR1 MDHEN, CDR2 SYDVKM. CDR3 coding DNA: TGTGCCAGCAGTTTAGGGGGTAGGCCATACGAGCAGTACTTC. Translating it yields CASSLGGRPYEQYF.